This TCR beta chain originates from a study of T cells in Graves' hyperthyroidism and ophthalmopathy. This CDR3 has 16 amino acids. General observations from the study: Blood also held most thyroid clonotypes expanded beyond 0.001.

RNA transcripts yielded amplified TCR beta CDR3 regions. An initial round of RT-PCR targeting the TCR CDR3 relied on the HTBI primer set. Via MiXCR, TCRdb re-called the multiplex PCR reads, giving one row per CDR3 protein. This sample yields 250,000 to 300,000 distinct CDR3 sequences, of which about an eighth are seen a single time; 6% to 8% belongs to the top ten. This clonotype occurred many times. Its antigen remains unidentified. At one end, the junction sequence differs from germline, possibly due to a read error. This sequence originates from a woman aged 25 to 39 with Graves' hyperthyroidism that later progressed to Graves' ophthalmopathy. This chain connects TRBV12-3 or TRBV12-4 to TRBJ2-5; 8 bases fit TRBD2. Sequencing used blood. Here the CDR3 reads CTSSLGASGRGETQYF. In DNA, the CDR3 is TGTACCAGCAGTTTAGGGGCAAGCGGGAGAGGAGAGACCCAGTACTTC.